This T cell receptor beta chain appears in the sequencing data of a study of shared clonotypes between healthy human individuals. Trimming at V came to 5 bases and at J to 3 bases, leaving 5 bases not matched to a gene. The germline V gene has CDR1 MNHEY and CDR2 SMNVEV (reference sequence). CDR3 size: 15 residues. In regard to this clone: As yet, its antigen is unknown.

Study results and limitations: Across subsets, estimated richness was generally greater for naive than for memory populations. Limitation of the genetic and exposure-history diversity represented came from the few donors. Approximately 5.3% was the fraction of naive CD4 clonotypes found shared across a handful of donors.

Only CD45RO-negative cells positively selected for CCR7 counted as naive CD8 cells, so terminally differentiated effector memory CD45RA+ cells were excluded. Profiled with immunoSEQ multiplex PCR; TCRdb holds only in-frame clones, not every one. This sample has fewer than 1 million clones; 96% occur once, and the top ten carry around 0.21%. Sample: naive CD8+ T cells sorted from blood. The receptor comes from a man aged 25-45 years in good health. The gene calls are TRBV27 and TRBJ1-2; 11 bases line up with TRBD1. This CDR3 is CASSRDRGADYGYTF. The CDR3 region has the DNA TGTGCCAGCAGTAGGGACAGGGGGGCCGACTATGGCTACACCTTC.